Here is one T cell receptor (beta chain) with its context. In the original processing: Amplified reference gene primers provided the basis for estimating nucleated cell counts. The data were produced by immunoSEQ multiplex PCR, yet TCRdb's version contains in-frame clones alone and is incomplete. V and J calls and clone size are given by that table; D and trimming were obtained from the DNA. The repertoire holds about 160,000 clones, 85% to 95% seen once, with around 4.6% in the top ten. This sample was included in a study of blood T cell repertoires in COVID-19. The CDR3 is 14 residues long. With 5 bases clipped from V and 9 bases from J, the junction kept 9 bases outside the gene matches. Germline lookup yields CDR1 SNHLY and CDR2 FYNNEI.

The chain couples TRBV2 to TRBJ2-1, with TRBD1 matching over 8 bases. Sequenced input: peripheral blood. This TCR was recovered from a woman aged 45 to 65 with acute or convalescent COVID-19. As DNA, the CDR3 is TGTGCCAGCAGTAAGGGGACAGGCCCCAGTGAGCAGTTCTTC. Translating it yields CASSKGTGPSEQFF.